These 9 T cell receptor beta chains were all obtained from the same sample, sequenced in a study of blood T cell repertoires in COVID-19. Data came from immunoSEQ multiplex PCR; TCRdb stores just in-frame clones and leaves some out. This table has over 200,000 clones, around nine tenths appearing once. Sequenced input: peripheral blood. Receptor source: a man aged 35 to 55 who had recovered from COVID-19.

This clone was counted between two and nine times. This chain joins TRBV9 and TRBJ2-4, with TRBD2 matching 9 bases. V dropped 0 bases and J dropped 1; count of bases not matched to a gene: 26. The CDR3 runs to 24 residues. CDR1 is SGDLS, CDR2 YYNGEE, per germline. This CDR3 reads CASSVVPPRGRVRYVSSAKNIQYF. In nucleotides, the CDR3 is TGTGCCAGCAGCGTAGTACCCCCCCGCGGGAGGGTCAGGTACGTTTCGTCGGCCAAAAACATTCAGTACTTC.

This clone was counted a single time. The chain links TRBV4-1 to TRBJ2-7; no clear D. V lost 0 bases and J lost 3, with 12 bases in between. This CDR3 spans 15 amino acids. Germline V CDR1 and CDR2: MGHRA, YSYEKL. CDR3 sequence: CASSQDLGLGYEQYF. CDR3 DNA: TGCGCCAGCAGCCAAGATTTGGGCCTTGGCTACGAGCAGTACTTC.

The chain couples TRBV4-1 to TRBJ2-7; TRBD1 matches 8 bases. The CDR3 consists of 16 residues. Trimming cost V 0 bases and J 4 bases; bases outside gene matches: 8. From germline, CDR1 is MGHRA and CDR2 YSYEKL. CDR3 nucleotides: TGCGCCAGCAGCCAAGATTTTACGGGACAGGCGTACGAGCAGTACTTC. It encodes CASSQDFTGQAYEQYF.

The chain joins TRBV18 to TRBJ2-7; D perhaps matches TRBD2 (6 bases). Trimming shortened V by 2 bases and J by 5 bases, and 16 bases separated the two germline ends. The germline CDR1 and CDR2 sequences are KGHSH and LQKENI. The CDR3 covers 15 residues. In nucleotides, the CDR3 is TGTGCCAGCTCACCAGAGGAGGGCCTCGGGGACGAGCAGTACTTC. Amino acids: CASSPEEGLGDEQYF.

The chain combines TRBV7-2 with TRBJ2-3, with TRBD1 matching 7 bases. V shed 6 bases, J shed 10 bases, and the junction held 13 bases outside the gene matches. The CDR3 contains 14 residues. Germline V gene sequence: CDR1 SGHTA, CDR2 FQGNSA. In nucleotides, the CDR3 is TGTGCCAGCAGTTTTCCCCGGGACAGAAGCCCGCAGTATTTT. Translated: CASSFPRDRSPQYF.

The gene calls are TRBV6-2 or TRBV6-3 and TRBJ1-1; D might be TRBD1 (5 bases). Trimming left V 5 bases short and J 3 bases short, with 10 bases between. The CDR3 length is 13 residues. The germline gives CDR1 MNHEY, CDR2 SVGEGT. The CDR3 reads CASSQRGDTEAFF. In nucleotides, the CDR3 is TGTGCCAGCAGTCAAAGGGGTGACACTGAAGCTTTCTTT.

The chain is built from TRBV5-1 and TRBJ1-2; the D is unclear. Germline V gene sequence: CDR1 SGHRS, CDR2 YFSETQ. This CDR3 has 14 residues. Deletions cut 4 bases from V and 4 bases from J, with 14 bases between. Written as DNA, the CDR3 is TGCGCCAGCAGCCGCTCACCCGAGGGCTATGGCTACACCTTC. This sequence encodes CASSRSPEGYGYTF.

As concerns this clone: One junction end disagrees with the germline gene, perhaps due to a read error. The V and J genes are TRBV19 and TRBJ2-7; the match to TRBD2 covers 10 bases. The germline V gene encodes CDR1 LNHDA and CDR2 SQIVND (reference sequence). The CDR3 spans 14 residues. The CDR3 coding sequence is TGTGCCAGTAGTATTAGCGGGGGGAAGTACGCGCAGTACTTC. Its translation is CASSISGGKYAQYF.

The J gene is TRBJ2-1, the V gene TRBV5-1, with 13 bases lining up with TRBD2. The V gene end was trimmed by 2 bases and the J gene end by 0 bases; junction bases not matched to a gene: 11. This CDR3 is built from 20 residues. CDR1 is SGHRS and CDR2 is YFSETQ in the germline V gene. CDR3 sequence: CASSLGTSGTIRSSYNEQFF. The CDR3 region has the DNA TGCGCCAGCAGCTTAGGGACTAGCGGGACGATTAGAAGCTCCTACAATGAGCAGTTCTTC.